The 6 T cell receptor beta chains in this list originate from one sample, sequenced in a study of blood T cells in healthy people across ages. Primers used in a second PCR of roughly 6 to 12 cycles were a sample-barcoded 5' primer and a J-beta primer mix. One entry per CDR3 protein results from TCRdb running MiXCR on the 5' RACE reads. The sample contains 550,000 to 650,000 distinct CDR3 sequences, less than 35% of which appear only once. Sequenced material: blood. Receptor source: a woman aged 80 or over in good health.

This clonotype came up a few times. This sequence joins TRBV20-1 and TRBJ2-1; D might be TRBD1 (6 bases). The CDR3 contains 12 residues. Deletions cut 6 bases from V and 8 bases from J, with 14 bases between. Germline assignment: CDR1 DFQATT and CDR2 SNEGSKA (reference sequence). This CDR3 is CSAQTGSYEQFF. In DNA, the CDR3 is TGCAGTGCCCAGACAGGAAGCTATGAGCAGTTCTTC.

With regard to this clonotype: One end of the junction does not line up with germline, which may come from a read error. CDR3 region: CASSSPRDGFTF. The CDR3, as DNA: TGTGCCAGCAGCAGCCCCCGGGATGGCTTCACCTTC. The rearrangement links TRBV7-9 to TRBJ1-2; D is unclear. Germline V gene lookup returns CDR1 SEHNR and CDR2 FQNEAQ (reference sequence). The CDR3 sequence is 12 residues long.

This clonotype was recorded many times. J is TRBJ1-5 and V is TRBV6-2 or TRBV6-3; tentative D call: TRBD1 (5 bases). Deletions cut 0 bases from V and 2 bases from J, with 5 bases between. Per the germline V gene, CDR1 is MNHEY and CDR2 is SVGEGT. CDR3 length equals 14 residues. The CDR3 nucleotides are TGTGCCAGCAGTTACTCAGGGGGCAATCAGCCCCAGCATTTT. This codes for CASSYSGGNQPQHF.

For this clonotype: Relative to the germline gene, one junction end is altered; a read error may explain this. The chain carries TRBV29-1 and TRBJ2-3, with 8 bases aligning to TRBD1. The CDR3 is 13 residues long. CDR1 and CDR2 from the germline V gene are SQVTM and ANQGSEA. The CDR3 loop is CSVNRGSTDTRYF. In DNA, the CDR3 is TGCAGCGTTAACAGGGGGAGCACAGATACGCGGTATTTT.

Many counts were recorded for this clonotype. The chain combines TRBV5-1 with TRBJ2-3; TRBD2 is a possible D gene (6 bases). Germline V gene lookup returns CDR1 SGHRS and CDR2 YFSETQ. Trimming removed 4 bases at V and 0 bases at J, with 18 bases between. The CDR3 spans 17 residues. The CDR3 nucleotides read TGCGCCAGCAGCCCCCGGGGGAGCACCAGAAGCACAGATACGCAGTATTTT. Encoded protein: CASSPRGSTRSTDTQYF.

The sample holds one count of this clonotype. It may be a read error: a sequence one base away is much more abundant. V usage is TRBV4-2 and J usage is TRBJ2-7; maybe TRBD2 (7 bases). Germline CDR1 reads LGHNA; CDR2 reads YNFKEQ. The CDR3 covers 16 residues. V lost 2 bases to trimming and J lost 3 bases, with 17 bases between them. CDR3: CASSQSWGAGVYEQYF. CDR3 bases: TGTGCCAGCAGCCAATCCTGGGGGGCGGGGGTCTACGAGCAGTACTTC.